The 7 T cell receptor beta chains below all came from one sample that was sequenced in a study of technical replicates of blood from a handful of donors. Sequencing was performed with immunoSEQ multiplex PCR; in TCRdb, only in-frame clones are kept and a portion is missing. The data show more than 50,000 clones, 80% to 90% seen once. Material for sequencing was PBMCs. All receptors derive from a human donor in good health. Some clones in this sample may be carry-over from other donors' samples.

The V and J genes are TRBV5-1 and TRBJ2-3, with TRBD2 identical over 7 bases. V gave up 5 bases and J gave up 6 bases; unmatched junction bases: 9. The CDR3 contains 14 residues. Germline V lookup: CDR1 SGHRS, CDR2 YFSETQ. The chain's CDR3 is CASRGGQARDTQYF. The CDR3 DNA reads TGCGCCAGCAGGGGAGGGCAGGCGAGGGATACGCAGTATTTT.

This sequence joins TRBV5-8 and TRBJ2-5, with 13 bases that match TRBD2. After removal of 4 bases from V and 2 bases from J, the junction contained 8 bases not matched to a gene. The CDR3 is 17 amino acids. The germline gives CDR1 SGHTS, CDR2 YDEGEE. The CDR3 region has the DNA TGTGCCAGCAGCCCGGGACTAGCGGGACTACCTCAAGAGACCCAGTACTTC. This translates into CASSPGLAGLPQETQYF.

The DNA of the CDR3 is TGTGCCAGCAGTTTTGGGACAGGGTTGGGCGCCGGGGAGCTGTTTTTT. It translates to CASSFGTGLGAGELFF. The chain employs TRBV27 and TRBJ2-2, with TRBD1 identical over 9 bases. Germline values: CDR1 MNHEY, CDR2 SMNVEV (reference sequence). J gave up 6 bases and V 3 bases, and 8 bases lay outside the gene matches. The CDR3 runs to 16 residues.

The chain links TRBV4-2 to TRBJ1-2, with D possibly matching TRBD1 (6 bases). With 1 base removed from V and 3 bases from J, the gap between germline ends came to 15 bases. The length of the CDR3 is 16 residues. Germline values: CDR1 LGHNA, CDR2 YNFKEQ. The CDR3 DNA follows: TGTGCCAGCAGCCAAGTTGTCGCGGGGGCCGACTATGGCTACACCTTC. Protein product: CASSQVVAGADYGYTF.

This clone has only one observation. The chain employs TRBV6-1 and TRBJ2-3; D might be TRBD2 (6 bases). The CDR3 loop spans 15 amino acids. The V end lost 4 bases, the J end lost 0 bases, and 11 bases lay between the germline ends. CDR1 is MNHNS, CDR2 SASEGT, per germline. CDR3 in amino acids: CASSGGRISTDTQYF. CDR3 nucleotide sequence: TGTGCCAGCAGTGGGGGGAGGATTAGCACAGATACGCAGTATTTT.

As to this clone: The junction shows a germline mismatch at one end, possibly a read error. The chain carries TRBV5-5 and TRBJ1-6; D is possibly TRBD1 (6 bases). CDR1 and CDR2 (germline): SGHKS, YYEKEE (reference sequence). CDR3 size: 15 residues. The CDR3 sequence: CASSLDTGFVLGNYF. CDR3 bases: TGTGCCAGCAGCTTGGATACAGGGTTTGTACTTGGAAACTACTTT. The variable domain in full, completed from reference TRBV5-5 and TRBJ1-6, reads DAGVTQSPTHLIKTRGQQVTLRCSPISGHKSVSWYQQVLGQGPQFIFQYYEKEERGRGNFPDRFSARQFPNYSSELNVNALLLGDSALYLCASSLDTGFVLGNYFGNGTRLTVT.

The V gene is TRBV7-9, the J gene TRBJ2-7, with D possibly matching TRBD1 (6 bases). The V gene's germline CDR1 is SEHNR and CDR2 FQNEAQ (reference sequence). V lost 4 bases and J lost 7, with 11 bases in between. CDR3 size: 12 residues. CDR3 protein: CASSSSGEEQYF. The DNA of the CDR3 is TGTGCCAGCAGCTCTTCAGGGGAGGAGCAGTACTTC.